This TCR beta chain was documented in a study of T cells in Graves' hyperthyroidism and ophthalmopathy. As for the study in general: Peripheral blood was acquired at first diagnosis, ahead of any therapy whatsoever.

The TCR beta CDR3 regions underwent amplification using RNA transcripts as the source. TCR CDR3 underwent first-round RT-PCR with the HTBI primer set. TCRdb itself ran the multiplex PCR reads through MiXCR, one entry per CDR3 protein. The sample lists around 300,000 distinct CDR3 sequences, around 14% occurring once. This clonotype was counted once. Its target is unknown. The CDR3 runs 14 residues. V gave up 1 base and J gave up 1 base, with 8 bases separating them. Germline CDR1 is MGHDK and CDR2 is SYGVNS. Newly diagnosed hyperthyroidism patients aged 18 to 65 years had disease lasting under 2 months. General study results and limits: The blood repertoire included most of the expanded thyroid clonotypes above 0.001. Before onset, by a median of approximately 5.9 months, the model predicted ophthalmopathy.

Sequencing was done on a sample of blood. This clonotype originated in a woman aged 25-40 years with Graves' hyperthyroidism. V usage is TRBV25-1 and J usage is TRBJ2-7; maybe TRBD2 (6 bases). The DNA of the CDR3 is TGTGCCAGCAGTGAATTGGGGGGTTCCTACGAGCAGTACTTC. As protein: CASSELGGSYEQYF.